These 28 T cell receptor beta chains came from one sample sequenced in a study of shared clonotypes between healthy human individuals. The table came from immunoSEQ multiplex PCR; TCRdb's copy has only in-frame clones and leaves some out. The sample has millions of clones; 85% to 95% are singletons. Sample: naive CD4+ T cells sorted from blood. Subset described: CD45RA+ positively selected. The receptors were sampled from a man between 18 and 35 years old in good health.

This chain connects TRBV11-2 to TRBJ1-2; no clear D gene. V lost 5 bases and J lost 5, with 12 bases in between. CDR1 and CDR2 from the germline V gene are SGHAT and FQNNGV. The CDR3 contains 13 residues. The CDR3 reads CASSPDGKYGYTF. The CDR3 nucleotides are TGTGCCAGCAGCCCAGACGGGAAGTATGGCTACACCTTC.

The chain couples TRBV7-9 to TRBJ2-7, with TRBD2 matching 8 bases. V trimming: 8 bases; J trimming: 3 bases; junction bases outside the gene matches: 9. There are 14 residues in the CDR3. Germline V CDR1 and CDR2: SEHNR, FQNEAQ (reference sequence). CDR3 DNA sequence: TGTGCCAGCGGCTCCACGGGAGGGGGCTACGAGCAGTACTTC. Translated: CASGSTGGGYEQYF. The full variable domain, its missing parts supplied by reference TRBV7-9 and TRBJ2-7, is DTGVSQNPRHKITKRGQNVTFRCDPISEHNRLYWYRQTLGQGPEFLTYFQNEAQLEKSRLLSDRFSAERPKGSFSTLEIQRTEQGDSAMYLCASGSTGGGYEQYFGPGTRLTVT.

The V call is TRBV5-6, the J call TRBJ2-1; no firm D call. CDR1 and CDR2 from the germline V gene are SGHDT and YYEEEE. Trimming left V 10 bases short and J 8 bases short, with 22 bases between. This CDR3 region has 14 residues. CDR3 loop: CAPLSKGGLYEQFF. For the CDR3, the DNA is TGTGCCCCTCTATCCAAGGGCGGTTTATATGAGCAGTTCTTC.

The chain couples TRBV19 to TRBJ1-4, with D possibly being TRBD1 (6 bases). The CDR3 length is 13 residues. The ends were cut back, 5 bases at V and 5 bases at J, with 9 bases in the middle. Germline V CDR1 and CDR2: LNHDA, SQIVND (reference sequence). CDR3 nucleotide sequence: TGTGCCAGTAGTGAACAGGGCAATGAAAAACTGTTTTTT. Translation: CASSEQGNEKLFF.

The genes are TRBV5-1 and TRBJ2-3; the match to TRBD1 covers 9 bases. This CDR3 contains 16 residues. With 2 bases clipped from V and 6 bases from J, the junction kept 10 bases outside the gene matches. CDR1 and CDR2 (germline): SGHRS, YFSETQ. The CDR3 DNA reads TGCGCCAGCAGCTTAATGCGACAGGGGGGCGAGGATACGCAGTATTTT. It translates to CASSLMRQGGEDTQYF.

The CDR3 coding sequence is TGTGCCAGCTCGCGACAGCAAGCTAGCACAGATACGCAGTATTTT. This codes for CASSRQQASTDTQYF. This rearrangement joins TRBV18 to TRBJ2-3; a weak D match, TRBD1 (5 bases). The CDR3 consists of 15 residues. Germline V CDR1 and CDR2: KGHSH, LQKENI. The ends were cut back, 6 bases at V and 0 bases at J, with 13 bases in the middle.

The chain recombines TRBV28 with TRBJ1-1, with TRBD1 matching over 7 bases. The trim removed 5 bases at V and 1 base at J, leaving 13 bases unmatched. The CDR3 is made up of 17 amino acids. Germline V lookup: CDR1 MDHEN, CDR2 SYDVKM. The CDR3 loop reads CASSPLGQGVGNTEAFF. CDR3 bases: TGTGCCAGCAGTCCCTTGGGGCAGGGGGTCGGGAACACTGAAGCTTTCTTT.

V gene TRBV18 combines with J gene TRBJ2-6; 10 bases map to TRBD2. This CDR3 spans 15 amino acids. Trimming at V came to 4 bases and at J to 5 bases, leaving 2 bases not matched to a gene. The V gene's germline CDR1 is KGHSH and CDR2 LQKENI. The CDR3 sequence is CASSLAGGRANVLTF. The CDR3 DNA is TGTGCCAGCTCACTAGCGGGAGGCCGGGCCAACGTCCTGACTTTC. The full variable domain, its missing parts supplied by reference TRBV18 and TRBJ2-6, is NAGVMQNPRHLVRRRGQEARLRCSPMKGHSHVYWYRQLPEEGLKFMVYLQKENIIDESGMPKERFSAEFPKEGPSILRIQQVVRGDSAAYFCASSLAGGRANVLTFGAGSRLTVL.

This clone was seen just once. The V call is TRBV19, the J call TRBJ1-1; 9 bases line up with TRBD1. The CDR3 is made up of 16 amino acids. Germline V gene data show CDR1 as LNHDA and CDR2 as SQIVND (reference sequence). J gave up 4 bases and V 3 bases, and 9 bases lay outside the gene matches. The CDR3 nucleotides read TGTGCCAGTAGTATTCAGGGGACAGGGTCAACCACTGAAGCTTTCTTT. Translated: CASSIQGTGSTTEAFF. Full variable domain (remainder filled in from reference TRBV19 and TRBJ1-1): DGGITQSPKYLFRKEGQNVTLSCEQNLNHDAMYWYRQDPGQGLRLIYYSQIVNDFQKGDIAEGYSVSREKKESFPLTVTSAQKNPTAFYLCASSIQGTGSTTEAFFGQGTRLTVV.

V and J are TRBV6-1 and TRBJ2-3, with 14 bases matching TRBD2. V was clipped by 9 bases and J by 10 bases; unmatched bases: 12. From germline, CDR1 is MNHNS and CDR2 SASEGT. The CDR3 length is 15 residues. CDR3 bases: TGTGCCAGTATAAAGGAGGGACTAGCGGGAGTCTCGCAGTATTTT. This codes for CASIKEGLAGVSQYF.

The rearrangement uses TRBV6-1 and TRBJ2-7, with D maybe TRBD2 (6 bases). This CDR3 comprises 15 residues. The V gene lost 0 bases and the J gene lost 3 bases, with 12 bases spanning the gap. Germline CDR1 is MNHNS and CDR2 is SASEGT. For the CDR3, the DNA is TGTGCCAGCAGTGAAGCTTCGGGGGTCTACTACGAGCAGTACTTC. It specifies CASSEASGVYYEQYF.

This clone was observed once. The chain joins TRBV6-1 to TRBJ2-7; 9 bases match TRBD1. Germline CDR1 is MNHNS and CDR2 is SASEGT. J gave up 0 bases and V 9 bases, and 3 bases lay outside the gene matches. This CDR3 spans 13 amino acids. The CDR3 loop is CASGTGSSYEQYF. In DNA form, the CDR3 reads TGTGCCAGTGGGACAGGGAGCTCCTACGAGCAGTACTTC.

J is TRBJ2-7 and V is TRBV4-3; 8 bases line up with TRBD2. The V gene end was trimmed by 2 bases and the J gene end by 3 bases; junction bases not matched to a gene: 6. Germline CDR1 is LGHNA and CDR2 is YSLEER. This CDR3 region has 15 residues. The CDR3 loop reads CASSQRLAGLYEQYF. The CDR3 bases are TGCGCCAGCAGCCAACGCCTAGCGGGCCTCTACGAGCAGTACTTC.

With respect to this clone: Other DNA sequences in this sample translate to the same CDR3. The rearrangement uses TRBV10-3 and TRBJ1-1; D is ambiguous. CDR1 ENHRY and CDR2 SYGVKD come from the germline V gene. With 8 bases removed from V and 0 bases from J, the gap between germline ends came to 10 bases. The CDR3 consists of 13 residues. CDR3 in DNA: TGTGCCATCTCCGAAGGGCTGAACACTGAAGCTTTCTTT. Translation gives CAISEGLNTEAFF.

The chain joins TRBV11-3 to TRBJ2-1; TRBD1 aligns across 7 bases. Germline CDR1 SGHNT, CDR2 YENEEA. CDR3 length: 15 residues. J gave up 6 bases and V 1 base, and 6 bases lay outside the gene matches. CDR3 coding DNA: TGTGCCAGCAGCTTAGGACAGGGAAGTAGCAATGAGCAGTTCTTC. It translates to CASSLGQGSSNEQFF.

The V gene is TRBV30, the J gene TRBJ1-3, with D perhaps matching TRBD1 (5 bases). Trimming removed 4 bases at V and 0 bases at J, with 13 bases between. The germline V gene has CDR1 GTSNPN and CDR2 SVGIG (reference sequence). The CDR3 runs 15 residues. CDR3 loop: CAWNRGKLSGNTIYF. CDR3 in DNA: TGTGCCTGGAATCGGGGGAAACTCTCTGGAAACACCATATATTTT.

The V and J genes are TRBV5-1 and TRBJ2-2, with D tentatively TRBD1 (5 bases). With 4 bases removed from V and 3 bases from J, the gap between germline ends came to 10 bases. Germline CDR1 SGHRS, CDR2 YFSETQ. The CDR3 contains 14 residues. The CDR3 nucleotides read TGCGCCAGCAGCCAGGGTGTGGACACCGGGGAGCTGTTTTTT. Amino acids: CASSQGVDTGELFF.

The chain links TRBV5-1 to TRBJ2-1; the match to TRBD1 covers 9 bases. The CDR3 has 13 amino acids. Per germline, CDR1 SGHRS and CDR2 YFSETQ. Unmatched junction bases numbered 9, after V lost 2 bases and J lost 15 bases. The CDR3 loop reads CASSFLGTGIPFF. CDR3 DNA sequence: TGCGCCAGCAGCTTTCTTGGGACAGGGATTCCGTTCTTC.

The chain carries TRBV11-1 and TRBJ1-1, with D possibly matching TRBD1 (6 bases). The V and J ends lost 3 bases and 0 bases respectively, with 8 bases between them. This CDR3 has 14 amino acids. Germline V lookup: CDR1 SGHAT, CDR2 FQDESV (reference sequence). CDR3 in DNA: TGTGCCAGCAGCTTTACAGGGCTGAACACTGAAGCTTTCTTT. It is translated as CASSFTGLNTEAFF.

DNA for the CDR3: TGCAGCGTTGAAAAACAGGGCAGGGGAAACACCATATATTTT. Translating it yields CSVEKQGRGNTIYF. The chain couples TRBV29-1 to TRBJ1-3; perhaps TRBD1 as D (6 bases). Trimming removed 2 bases from V and 4 bases from J, with 12 bases in between. This CDR3 is 14 amino acids long. Germline lookup yields CDR1 SQVTM and CDR2 ANQGSEA.

In DNA, the CDR3 is TGCGCCAGCAGCCTGGGGGACTCACCTAATGAAAAACTGTTTTTT. Amino acids: CASSLGDSPNEKLFF. V gene TRBV5-1 combines with J gene TRBJ1-4; D possibly corresponds to TRBD1 (5 bases). Germline V gives CDR1 SGHRS, CDR2 YFSETQ. The CDR3 extends over 15 amino acids. The V gene lost 4 bases and the J gene lost 3 bases, with 13 bases spanning the gap.

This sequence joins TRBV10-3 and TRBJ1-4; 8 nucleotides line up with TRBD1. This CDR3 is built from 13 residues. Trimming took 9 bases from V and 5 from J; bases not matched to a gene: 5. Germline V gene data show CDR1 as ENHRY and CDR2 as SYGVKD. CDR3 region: CAIGGTGNEKLFF. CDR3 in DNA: TGTGCCATAGGGGGGACAGGAAATGAAAAACTGTTTTTT.

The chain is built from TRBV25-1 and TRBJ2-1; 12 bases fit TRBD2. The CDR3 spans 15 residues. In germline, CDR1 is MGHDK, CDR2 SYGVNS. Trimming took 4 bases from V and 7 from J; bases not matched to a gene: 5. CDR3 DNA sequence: TGTGCCAGCAGTGCCCCTAGCGGGGGGGCGAATGAGCAGTTCTTC. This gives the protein CASSAPSGGANEQFF. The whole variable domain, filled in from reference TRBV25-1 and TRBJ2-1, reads EADIYQTPRYLVIGTGKKITLECSQTMGHDKMYWYQQDPGMELHLIHYSYGVNSTEKGDLSSESTVSRIRTEHFPLTLESARPSHTSQYLCASSAPSGGANEQFFGPGTRLTVL.

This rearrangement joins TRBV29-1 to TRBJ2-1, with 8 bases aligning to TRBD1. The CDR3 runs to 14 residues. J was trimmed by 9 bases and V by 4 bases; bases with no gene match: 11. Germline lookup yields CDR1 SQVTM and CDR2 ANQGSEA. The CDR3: CSVGAGGQGGEQFF. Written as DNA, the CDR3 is TGCAGCGTTGGGGCAGGGGGCCAGGGTGGTGAGCAGTTCTTC.

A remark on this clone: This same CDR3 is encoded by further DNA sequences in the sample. CDR3: CASSAQETQYF. Written as DNA, the CDR3 is TGTGCCAGCAGCGCCCAAGAGACCCAGTACTTC. The chain has TRBV7-2 and TRBJ2-5, with D unclear. Germline V gives CDR1 SGHTA, CDR2 FQGNSA. The CDR3 is 11 residues long. The V gene lost 5 bases and the J gene lost 1 base, with 2 bases spanning the gap.

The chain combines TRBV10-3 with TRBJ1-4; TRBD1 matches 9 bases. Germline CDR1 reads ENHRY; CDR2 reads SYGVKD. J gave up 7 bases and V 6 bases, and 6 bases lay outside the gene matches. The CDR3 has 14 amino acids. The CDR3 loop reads CAIRSGQGGEKLFF. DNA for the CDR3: TGTGCCATCAGATCGGGACAGGGCGGTGAAAAACTGTTTTTT.

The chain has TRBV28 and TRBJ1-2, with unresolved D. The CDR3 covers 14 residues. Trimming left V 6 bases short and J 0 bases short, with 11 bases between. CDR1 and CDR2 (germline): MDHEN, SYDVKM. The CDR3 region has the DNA TGTGCCAGCAGACTTCCCGGAGCTAACTATGGCTACACCTTC. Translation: CASRLPGANYGYTF.

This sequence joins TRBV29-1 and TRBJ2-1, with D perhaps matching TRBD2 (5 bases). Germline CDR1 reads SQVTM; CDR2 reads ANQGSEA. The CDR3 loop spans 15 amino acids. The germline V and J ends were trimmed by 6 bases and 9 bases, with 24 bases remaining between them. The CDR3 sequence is CSVRVAEKWAGEQFF. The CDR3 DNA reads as TGCAGCGTGCGCGTAGCCGAGAAGTGGGCGGGTGAGCAGTTCTTC.